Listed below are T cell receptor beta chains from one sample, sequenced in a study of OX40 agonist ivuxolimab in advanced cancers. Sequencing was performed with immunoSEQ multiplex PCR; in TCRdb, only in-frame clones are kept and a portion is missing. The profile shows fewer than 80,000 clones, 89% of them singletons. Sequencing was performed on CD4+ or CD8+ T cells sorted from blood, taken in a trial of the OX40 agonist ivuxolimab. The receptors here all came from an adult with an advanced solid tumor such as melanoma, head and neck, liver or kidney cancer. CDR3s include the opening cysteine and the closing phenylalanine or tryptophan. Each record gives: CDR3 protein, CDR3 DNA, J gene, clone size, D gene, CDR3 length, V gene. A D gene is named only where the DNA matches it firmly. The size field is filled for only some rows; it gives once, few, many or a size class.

CASSSLSGADYGYTF,TGTGCCAGCAGCTCATTGTCGGGGGCAGACTATGGCTACACCTTC,TRBJ1-2,NA,NA,15,TRBV7-9
CASSVEGSTYEQYF,TGTGCCAGCAGCGTAGAAGGGAGTACCTACGAGCAGTACTTC,TRBJ2-7,NA,NA,14,TRBV9
CASSRNNSRDSLVDGYTF,TGCGCCAGCAGCAGGAACAATAGCCGGGACAGTTTGGTTGATGGCTACACCTTC,TRBJ1-2,few,TRBD1,18,TRBV23-1
CASSPNPDRVGGNTIYF,TGTGCCAGCAGTCCCAACCCCGACAGGGTTGGTGGAAACACCATATATTTT,TRBJ1-3,NA,TRBD1,17,TRBV27
CASIGTTSAGANVLTF,TGTGCCAGTATCGGCACAACGTCCGCTGGGGCCAACGTCCTGACTTTC,TRBJ2-6,NA,NA,16,TRBV19
CASSLDAGIYGYTF,TGTGCCAGCAGTTTAGACGCAGGAATCTATGGCTACACCTTC,TRBJ1-2,NA,NA,14,TRBV27
CASSLEGWGGTDTQYF,TGTGCCAGCAGCTTAGAAGGGTGGGGGGGCACAGATACGCAGTATTTT,TRBJ2-3,NA,NA,16,TRBV11-2
CSATGASGSSNTGELFF,TGCAGCGCCACCGGGGCTAGCGGGAGCTCGAACACCGGGGAGCTGTTTTTT,TRBJ2-2,NA,TRBD2,17,TRBV29-1
CASSYEQYF,TGTGCCAGCAGTTACGAGCAGTACTTC,TRBJ2-7,few,NA,9,TRBV3-1/TRBV3-2
CASSAVAEAFF,TGTGCCAGCAGCGCTGTTGCCGAAGCTTTCTTT,TRBJ1-1,NA,NA,11,TRBV9
CASSPSTSGGLQEAQYF,TGTGCCAGCAGCCCCTCCACTAGCGGGGGGCTCCAAGAGGCCCAGTACTTC,TRBJ2-5,NA,TRBD2,17,TRBV7-8
CASSPQQGGAEAFF,TGCGCCAGCAGCCCGCAACAGGGTGGTGCTGAAGCTTTCTTT,TRBJ1-1,once,NA,14,TRBV4-1
CASSPPGSGGEQYF,TGTGCCAGCAGCCCCCCAGGGAGTGGGGGTGAGCAGTACTTC,TRBJ2-7,NA,NA,14,TRBV7-8
CASRGITGVYNEQFF,TGTGCCAGCAGAGGAATAACTGGAGTGTACAATGAGCAGTTCTTC,TRBJ2-1,NA,NA,15,TRBV5-6
CASRPNRDDGSDTQYF,TGCGCCAGCAGGCCGAACCGGGACGATGGGTCAGATACGCAGTATTTT,TRBJ2-3,NA,NA,16,TRBV10-2
CASSSGVHEQYF,TGTGCCAGCAGTTCTGGTGTCCACGAGCAGTACTTC,TRBJ2-7,NA,NA,12,TRBV27
CASSFSGYNEQFF,TGTGCCAGCAGCTTCTCAGGGTACAATGAGCAGTTCTTC,TRBJ2-1,few,NA,13,TRBV7-9
CASSLGQKAEAFF,TGTGCCAGCAGTTTGGGACAGAAGGCTGAAGCTTTCTTT,TRBJ1-1,NA,TRBD1,13,TRBV28
CASSLFDQPQHF,TGTGCCAGCAGCTTATTTGACCAGCCCCAGCATTTT,TRBJ1-5,NA,NA,12,TRBV7-9
CAIRQGWDTEAFF,TGTGCCATCAGACAGGGGTGGGACACTGAAGCTTTCTTT,TRBJ1-1,NA,TRBD1,13,TRBV10-3
CSALGQQNSGNTIYF,TGCTCAGCACTGGGGCAGCAGAACTCTGGAAACACCATATATTTT,TRBJ1-3,NA,NA,15,TRBV29-1
CASSYNPRDRGGSFF,TGTGCCAGCAGTTACAACCCCCGGGACAGGGGGGGATCTTTCTTT,TRBJ1-1,NA,TRBD1,15,TRBV6-6
CAWSPGLRTPPLQFF,TGTGCCTGGAGTCCGGGCCTGCGGACTCCCCCCTTGCAGTTCTTC,TRBJ2-1,few,NA,15,TRBV30
CASSTAWAVGVEQYF,TGCGCCAGCAGCACTGCATGGGCAGTGGGGGTCGAGCAGTACTTC,TRBJ2-7,NA,NA,15,TRBV4-1
CSVILQGGYEQYF,TGCAGCGTTATATTACAGGGGGGCTACGAGCAGTACTTC,TRBJ2-7,NA,TRBD1,13,TRBV29-1
CASSGTTGVGEQFF,TGTGCCAGCAGTGGTACGACAGGGGTTGGTGAGCAGTTCTTC,TRBJ2-1,NA,TRBD1,14,TRBV6-4
CASMGPGNTIYF,TGTGCCAGCATGGGGCCGGGAAACACCATATATTTT,TRBJ1-3,NA,NA,12,TRBV7-9
CASSLSGSGYEQYF,TGTGCCAGCAGTTTAAGCGGGAGTGGGTACGAGCAGTACTTC,TRBJ2-7,NA,TRBD2,14,TRBV27
CASSPSGGAGDEQYF,TGTGCCAGCAGTCCCTCAGGGGGCGCTGGGGACGAGCAGTACTTC,TRBJ2-7,medium-sized,TRBD1,15,TRBV7-3
CAISSPDLTYEQYF,TGTGCCATCAGCTCCCCAGATTTAACCTACGAGCAGTACTTC,TRBJ2-7,NA,NA,14,TRBV6-1
CASSEALWAPEAFF,TGTGCCAGCAGTGAAGCGCTTTGGGCACCTGAAGCTTTCTTT,TRBJ1-1,NA,NA,14,TRBV2
CASSTGVSGTSGRLGAEQFF,TGTGCCAGCAGCACCGGGGTGAGCGGGACTAGCGGGAGGCTCGGGGCTGAGCAGTTCTTC,TRBJ2-1,NA,TRBD2,20,TRBV27
CASSIGSFDTQYF,TGTGCCAGTAGTATTGGTAGTTTTGATACGCAGTATTTT,TRBJ2-3,NA,NA,13,TRBV19